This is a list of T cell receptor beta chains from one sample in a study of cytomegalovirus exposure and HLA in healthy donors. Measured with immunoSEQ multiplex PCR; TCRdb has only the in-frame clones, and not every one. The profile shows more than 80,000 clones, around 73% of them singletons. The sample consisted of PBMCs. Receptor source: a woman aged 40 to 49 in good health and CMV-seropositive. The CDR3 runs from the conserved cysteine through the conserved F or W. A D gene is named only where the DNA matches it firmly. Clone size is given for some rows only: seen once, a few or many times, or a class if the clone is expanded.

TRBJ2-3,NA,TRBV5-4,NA,TGTGCCAGCAGCTCGGCGACTAGTTGGGCAGATACGCAGTATTTT,CASSSATSWADTQYF
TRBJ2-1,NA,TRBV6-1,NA,TGTGCCACCCGTGCGGGACGGGGATACAATGAGCAGTTCTTC,CATRAGRGYNEQFF
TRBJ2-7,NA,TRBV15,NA,TGTGCCACCAGCAGAGAGGGGGGCTCCTACGAGCAGTACTTC,CATSREGGSYEQYF
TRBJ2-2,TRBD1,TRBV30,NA,TGTGCCTGGAACAACAGGGGCACCGGGGAGCTGTTTTTT,CAWNNRGTGELFF
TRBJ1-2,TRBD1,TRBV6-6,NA,TGTGCCAGCAGTTACTCGGACAGGGCTAATGATGGCTACACCTTC,CASSYSDRANDGYTF
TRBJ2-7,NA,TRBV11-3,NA,TGTGCCAGCAGCTTAAGGGACACCACTTACGAGCAGTACTTC,CASSLRDTTYEQYF
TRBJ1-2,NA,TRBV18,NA,TGTGCCAGCTCACCGGTCAGGGAGGCCTATGGCTACACCTTC,CASSPVREAYGYTF
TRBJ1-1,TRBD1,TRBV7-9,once,TGTGCCAGCAGCTTTACCGACAGGGGAACGGAAGCTTTCTTT,CASSFTDRGTEAFF
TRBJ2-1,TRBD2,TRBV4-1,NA,TGCGCCAGCAGCCAAGATCCCCTAGCGGGAGGGTACGACAATGAGCAGTTCTTC,CASSQDPLAGGYDNEQFF
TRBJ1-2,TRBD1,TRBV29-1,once,TGCAGCGTTCTCTGGACAGGGGAGCGAGGCTACACCTTC,CSVLWTGERGYTF
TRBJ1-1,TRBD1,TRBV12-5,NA,TGTGCTAGTGGTTCGGACAGGATGAACACTGAAGCTTTCTTT,CASGSDRMNTEAFF
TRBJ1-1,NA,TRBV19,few,TGTGCCAGTAGTATAGAGGGCACAGCCTTGAACACTGAAGCTTTCTTT,CASSIEGTALNTEAFF